This T cell receptor (beta chain) derives from a study of T cell clonality in common variable immunodeficiency. General observations from the study: Common variable immunodeficiency TCR beta sequences reportedly had fewer deletions and N-nucleotide insertions. Repertoire-complication correlations in CVID were limited by patient heterogeneity. Compared with controls, CVID subjects had fewer shared TCRbeta clones.

The assay was immunoSEQ multiplex PCR, and TCRdb's table has in-frame clones only and misses some. The table lists 15,000 to 20,000 clones, with no singletons. This clone occurred many times. The antigen is unknown. The source of this sequence is a human donor with common variable immunodeficiency. The specimen sequenced was peripheral blood mononuclear cells.

CDR3 loop: CASRLQGSTDTQYF. Incomplete CDR3 DNA: TGTGCCAGCAGACTCCAGGGGAGCACAGATACG. The V call is TRBV6-2 or TRBV6-3, the J call TRBJ2-3, with D possibly being TRBD1 (6 bases). The read ends 3 residues before the CDR3 terminus; that terminus is restored from the germline J gene. Looked up from germline, CDR1 is MNHEY and CDR2 is SVGEGT. V was shortened by 6 bases and J by 0 bases, with 10 bases between the two germline ends. The CDR3 has 14 residues.